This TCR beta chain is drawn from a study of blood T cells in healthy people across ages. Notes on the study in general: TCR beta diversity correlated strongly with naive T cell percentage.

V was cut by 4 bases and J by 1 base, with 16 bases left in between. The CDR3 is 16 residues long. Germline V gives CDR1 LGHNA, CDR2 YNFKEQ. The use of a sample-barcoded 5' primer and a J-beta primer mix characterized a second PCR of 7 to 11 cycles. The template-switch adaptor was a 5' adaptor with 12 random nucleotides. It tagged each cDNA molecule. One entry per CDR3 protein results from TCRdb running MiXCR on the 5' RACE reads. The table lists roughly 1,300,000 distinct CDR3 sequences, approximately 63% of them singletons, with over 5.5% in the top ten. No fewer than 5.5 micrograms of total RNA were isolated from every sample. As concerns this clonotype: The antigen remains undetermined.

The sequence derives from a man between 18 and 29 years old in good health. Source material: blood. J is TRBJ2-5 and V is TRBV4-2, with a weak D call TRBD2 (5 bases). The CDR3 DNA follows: TGTGCCAGCAGCCCCGAGGGCGGGCCTAGCCAAGAGACCCAGTACTTC. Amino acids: CASSPEGGPSQETQYF.